This T cell receptor beta chain was sequenced for a study of blood T cell repertoires in COVID-19 (dated by TCRdb to about 2020). At the level of the whole study: Samples covering the acute and convalescent phases of COVID-19 were provided by collaborators in the United States, Italy and Spain. Where available, HLA class I and class II types were taken from metadata supplied by the sample provider and were not determined by assay-based typing. The repertoires were released in a freely available public database intended as a resource for research on the immune response to SARS-CoV-2. The material from the prospective study consisted of cDNA or gDNA derived from T cells, B-cell-depleted T cells, or PBMCs. Deeply sampled blood TCRbeta repertoires from subjects exposed to, actively infected with, or recovered from COVID-19 were included in the dataset. A de-identified subject ID, COVID-19 status, age in years and sex were almost always included in the sample metadata. The samples were drawn from two sources: the first 160 participants of the ongoing ImmuneRACE study, and fewer than 1,500 subjects contributed by 6 global collaborators. What the authors observed across the whole study: The quantity of clinical and demographic metadata differed by source and by participant and was supplied without curation.

Spanning cysteine to phenylalanine, the CDR3 consists of 18 amino acids. Of the read, only the CDR3 DNA is kept; its 54 bases are in frame from base 1. At the junction V is shortened by 2 bases and J by 0 bases; bases outside the gene matches: 12. The CDR1 and CDR2 encoded by the germline V gene (reference sequence) are LGHDT and YNNKEL. Each collaborating institution followed its own protocols to collect whole blood in K2EDTA tubes. Collaborator samples were shipped for TCRbeta analysis as frozen whole blood, isolated PBMCs, or DNA extracted from either sample type. Remarks on this clone: This receptor's antigen is unknown. Base qualities are not at hand, and no much larger clone is one base apart.

TCRbeta CDR3 regions were amplified from genomic DNA by means of the immunoSEQ Assay, a bias-controlled multiplex PCR. On the study's bioinformatics: The number of nucleated cells in each sample was estimated from the amplification of reference gene primers within the assay. Sequence reads were collapsed and filtered to measure the absolute abundance of every unique TCRbeta CDR3 rearrangement. For each sample, productive Simpson clonality was calculated as the square root of Simpson's diversity index over productive rearrangements. As stored in TCRdb, this immuneACCESS dataset retains in-frame rearrangements with V and J assigned. A fraction of the clones does not appear; measured against another copy, unresolved V genes explain less than half of the discrepancy, and the remainder lacks a known reason. V and J calls and clone size follow that table, whereas D and trimming were derived from the DNA. This sample has about 260,000 clones in its table, and about 80% of those were observed once. The ten top clones hold around 2% of the sample.

Input material: peripheral blood. This receptor was identified in a woman of 80 years or more with acute or convalescent COVID-19. This chain joins TRBV3-1 (or the pseudogene TRBV3-2) to TRBJ2-7, and TRBD2 matches 8 of the central bases. The DNA reads as follows: TGTGCCAGCAGCCAACATGGACTAGCTGAGGGGAACTCCTACGAGCAGTACTTC. Translated, it reads CASSQHGLAEGNSYEQYF.